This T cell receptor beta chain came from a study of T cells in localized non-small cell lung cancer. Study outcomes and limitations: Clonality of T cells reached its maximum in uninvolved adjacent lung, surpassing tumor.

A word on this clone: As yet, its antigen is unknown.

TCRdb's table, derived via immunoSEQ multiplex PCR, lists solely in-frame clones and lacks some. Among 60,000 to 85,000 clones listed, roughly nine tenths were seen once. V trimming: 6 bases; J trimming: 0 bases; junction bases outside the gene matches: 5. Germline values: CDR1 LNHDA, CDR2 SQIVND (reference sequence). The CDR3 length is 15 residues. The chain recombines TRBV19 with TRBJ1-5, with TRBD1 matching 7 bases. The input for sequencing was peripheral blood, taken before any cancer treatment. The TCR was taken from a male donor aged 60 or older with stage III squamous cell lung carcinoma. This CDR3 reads CASRTGTVSNQPQHF. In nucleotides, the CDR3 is TGTGCCAGTAGAACCGGGACAGTTAGCAATCAGCCCCAGCATTTT.